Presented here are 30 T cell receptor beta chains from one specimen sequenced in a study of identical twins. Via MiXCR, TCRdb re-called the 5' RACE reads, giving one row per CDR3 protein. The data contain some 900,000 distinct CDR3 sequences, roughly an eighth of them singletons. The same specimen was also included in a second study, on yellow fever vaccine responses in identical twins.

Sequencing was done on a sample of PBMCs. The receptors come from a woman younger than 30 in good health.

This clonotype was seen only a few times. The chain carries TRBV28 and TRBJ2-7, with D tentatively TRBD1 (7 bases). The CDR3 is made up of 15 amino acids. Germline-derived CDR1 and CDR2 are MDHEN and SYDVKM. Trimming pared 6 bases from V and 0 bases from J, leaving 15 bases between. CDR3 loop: CASRGGQASSYEQYV. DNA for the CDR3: TGTGCCAGCAGGGGAGGACAGGCGAGCTCCTACGAGCAGTACGTC.

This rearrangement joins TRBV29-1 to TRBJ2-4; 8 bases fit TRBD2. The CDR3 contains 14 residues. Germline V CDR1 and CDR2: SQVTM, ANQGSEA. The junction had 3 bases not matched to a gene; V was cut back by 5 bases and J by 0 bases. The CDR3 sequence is CSVTSGLAKNIQYF. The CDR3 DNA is TGCAGCGTTACTAGCGGTCTAGCCAAAAACATTCAGTACTTC.

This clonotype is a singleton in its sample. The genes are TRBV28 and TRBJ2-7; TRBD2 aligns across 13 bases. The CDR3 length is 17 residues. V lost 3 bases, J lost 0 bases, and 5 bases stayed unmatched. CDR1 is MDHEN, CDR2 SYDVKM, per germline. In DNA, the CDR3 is TGTGCCAGCAGTTTTTTCGGGACTAGCGGGACCTCCTACGAGCAGTACTTC. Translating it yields CASSFFGTSGTSYEQYF.

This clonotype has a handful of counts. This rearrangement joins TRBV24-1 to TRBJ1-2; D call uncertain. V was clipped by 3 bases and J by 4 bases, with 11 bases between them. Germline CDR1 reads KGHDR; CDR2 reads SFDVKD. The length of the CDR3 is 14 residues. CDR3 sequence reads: CATSDPTQTYGYTF. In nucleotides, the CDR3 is TGTGCCACCAGTGATCCGACACAGACCTATGGCTACACCTTC.

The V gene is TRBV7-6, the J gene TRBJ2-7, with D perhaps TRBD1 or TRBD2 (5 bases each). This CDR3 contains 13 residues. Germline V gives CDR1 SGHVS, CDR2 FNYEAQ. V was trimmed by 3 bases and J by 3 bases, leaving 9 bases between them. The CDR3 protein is CASSLWDRYEQYF. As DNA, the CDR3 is TGTGCCAGCAGCTTGTGGGACCGCTACGAGCAGTACTTC.

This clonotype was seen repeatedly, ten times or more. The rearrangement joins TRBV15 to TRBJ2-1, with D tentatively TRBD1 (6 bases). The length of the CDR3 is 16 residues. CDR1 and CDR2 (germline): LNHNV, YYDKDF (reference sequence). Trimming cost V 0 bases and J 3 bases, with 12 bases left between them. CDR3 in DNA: TGTGCCACCAGCAGAGACCTAAGACAGGTCTACAATGAGCAGTTCTTC. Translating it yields CATSRDLRQVYNEQFF.

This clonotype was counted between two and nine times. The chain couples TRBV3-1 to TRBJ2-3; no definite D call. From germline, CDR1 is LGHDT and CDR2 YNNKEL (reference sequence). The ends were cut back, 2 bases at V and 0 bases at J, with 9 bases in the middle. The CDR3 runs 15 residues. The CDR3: CASSQLTDSTDTQYF. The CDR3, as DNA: TGTGCCAGCAGCCAACTGACTGATAGCACAGATACGCAGTATTTT.

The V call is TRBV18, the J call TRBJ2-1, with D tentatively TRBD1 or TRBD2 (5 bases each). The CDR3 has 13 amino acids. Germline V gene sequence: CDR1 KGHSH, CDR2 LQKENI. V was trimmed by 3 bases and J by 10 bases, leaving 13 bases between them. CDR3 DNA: TGTGCCAGCTCACCGGCTACGGGGACCGAGCAGTTCTTC. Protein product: CASSPATGTEQFF.

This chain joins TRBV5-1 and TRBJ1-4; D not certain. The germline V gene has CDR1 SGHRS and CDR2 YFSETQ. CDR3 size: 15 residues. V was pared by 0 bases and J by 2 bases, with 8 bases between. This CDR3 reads CASSLVGVTNEKLFF. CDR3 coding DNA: TGCGCCAGCAGCTTGGTTGGGGTGACTAATGAAAAACTGTTTTTT.

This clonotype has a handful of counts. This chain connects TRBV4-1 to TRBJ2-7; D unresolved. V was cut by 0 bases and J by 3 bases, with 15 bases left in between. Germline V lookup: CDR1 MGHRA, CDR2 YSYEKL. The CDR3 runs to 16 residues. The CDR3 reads CASSQDISQLLYEQYF. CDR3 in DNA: TGCGCCAGCAGCCAAGATATTTCACAGCTCCTCTACGAGCAGTACTTC.

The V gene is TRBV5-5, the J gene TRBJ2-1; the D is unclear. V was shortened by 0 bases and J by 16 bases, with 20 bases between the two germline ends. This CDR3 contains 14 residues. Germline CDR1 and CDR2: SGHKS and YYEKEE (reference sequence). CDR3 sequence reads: CASSLEVSRPTQFF. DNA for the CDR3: TGTGCCAGCAGCTTGGAGGTCTCTAGACCCACGCAATTCTTC.

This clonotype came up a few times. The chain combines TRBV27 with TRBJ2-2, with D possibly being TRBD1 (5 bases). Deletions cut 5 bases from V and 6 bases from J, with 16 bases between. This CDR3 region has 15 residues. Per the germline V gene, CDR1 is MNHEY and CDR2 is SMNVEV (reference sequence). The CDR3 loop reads CASSVVLGVAGELFF. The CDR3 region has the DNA TGTGCCAGCAGTGTGGTTCTAGGGGTCGCCGGGGAGCTGTTTTTT.

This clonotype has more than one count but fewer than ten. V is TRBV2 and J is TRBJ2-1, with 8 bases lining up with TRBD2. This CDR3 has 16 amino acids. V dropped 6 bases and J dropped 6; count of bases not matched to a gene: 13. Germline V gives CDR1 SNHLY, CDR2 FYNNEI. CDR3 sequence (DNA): TGTGCCAGCAGGCAGAGACTAGCGCTCCCCGGCAATGAGCAGTTCTTC. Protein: CASRQRLALPGNEQFF.

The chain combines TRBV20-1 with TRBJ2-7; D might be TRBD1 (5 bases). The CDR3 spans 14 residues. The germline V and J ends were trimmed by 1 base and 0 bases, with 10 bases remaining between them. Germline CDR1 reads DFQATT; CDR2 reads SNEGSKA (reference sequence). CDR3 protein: CSARGGESSYEQYF. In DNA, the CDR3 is TGCAGTGCTAGAGGGGGCGAGAGCTCCTACGAGCAGTACTTC.

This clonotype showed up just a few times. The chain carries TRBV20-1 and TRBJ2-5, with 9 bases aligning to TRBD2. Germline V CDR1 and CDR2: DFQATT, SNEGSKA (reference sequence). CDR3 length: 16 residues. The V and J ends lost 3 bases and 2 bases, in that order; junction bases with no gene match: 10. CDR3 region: CSARGLAGTIQETQYF. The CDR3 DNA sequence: TGCAGTGCTAGGGGGCTAGCGGGGACCATACAAGAGACCCAGTACTTC.

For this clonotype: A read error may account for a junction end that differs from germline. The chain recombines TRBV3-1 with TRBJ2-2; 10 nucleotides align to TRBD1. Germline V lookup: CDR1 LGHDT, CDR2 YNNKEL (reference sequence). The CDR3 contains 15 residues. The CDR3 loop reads CASTQPGTGAGELFF. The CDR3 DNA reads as TGTGCCAGCACCCAACCCGGGACAGGGGCCGGGGAGCTGTTTTTT.

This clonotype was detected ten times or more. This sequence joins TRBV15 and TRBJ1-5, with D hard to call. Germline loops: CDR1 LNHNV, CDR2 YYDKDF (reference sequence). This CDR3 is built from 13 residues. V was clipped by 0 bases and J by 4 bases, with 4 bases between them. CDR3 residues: CATSRDGNQPQHF. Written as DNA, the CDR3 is TGTGCCACCAGCAGAGACGGAAATCAGCCCCAGCATTTT.

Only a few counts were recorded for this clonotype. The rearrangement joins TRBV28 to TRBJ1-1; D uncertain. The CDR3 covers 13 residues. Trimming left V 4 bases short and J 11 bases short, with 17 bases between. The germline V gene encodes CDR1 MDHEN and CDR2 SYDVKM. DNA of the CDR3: TGTGCCAGCAGTTACCCAGAACGGACTGGCGCTTTCTTT. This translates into CASSYPERTGAFF.

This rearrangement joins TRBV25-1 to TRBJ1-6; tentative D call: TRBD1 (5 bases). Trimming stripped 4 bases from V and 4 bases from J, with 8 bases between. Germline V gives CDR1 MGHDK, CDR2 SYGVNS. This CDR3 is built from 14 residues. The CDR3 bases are TGTGCCAGCAGTGTAGGGGCATATAATTCACCCCTCCACTTT. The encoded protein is CASSVGAYNSPLHF.

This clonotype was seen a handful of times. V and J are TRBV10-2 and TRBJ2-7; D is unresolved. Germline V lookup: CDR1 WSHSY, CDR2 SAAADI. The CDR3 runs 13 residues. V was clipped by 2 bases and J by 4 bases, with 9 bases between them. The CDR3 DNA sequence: TGCGCCAGCAGTGAGGATGAGAGGTACGAGCAGTACGTC. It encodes CASSEDERYEQYV.

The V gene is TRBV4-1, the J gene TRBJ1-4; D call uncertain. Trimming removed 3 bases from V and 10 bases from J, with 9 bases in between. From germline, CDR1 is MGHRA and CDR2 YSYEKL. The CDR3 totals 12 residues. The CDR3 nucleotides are TGCGCCAGCAGCCAGCTAGACTTAAAACTGTTTTTT. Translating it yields CASSQLDLKLFF.

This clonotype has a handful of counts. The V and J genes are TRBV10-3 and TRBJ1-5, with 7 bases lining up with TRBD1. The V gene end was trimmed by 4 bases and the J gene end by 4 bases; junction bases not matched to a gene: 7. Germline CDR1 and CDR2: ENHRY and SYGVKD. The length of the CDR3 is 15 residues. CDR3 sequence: CAISVGTAGNQPQHF. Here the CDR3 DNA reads TGTGCCATCAGTGTTGGGACAGCTGGTAATCAGCCCCAGCATTTT.

The chain's CDR3 is CATSSEVSSGNTIYF. The CDR3 nucleotides read TGTGCCACCAGCAGCGAAGTCTCCTCTGGAAACACCATATATTTT. The chain employs TRBV15 and TRBJ1-3; no clear D gene. Germline V lookup: CDR1 LNHNV, CDR2 YYDKDF (reference sequence). V lost 3 bases and J lost 0, with 9 bases in between. CDR3 length equals 15 residues.

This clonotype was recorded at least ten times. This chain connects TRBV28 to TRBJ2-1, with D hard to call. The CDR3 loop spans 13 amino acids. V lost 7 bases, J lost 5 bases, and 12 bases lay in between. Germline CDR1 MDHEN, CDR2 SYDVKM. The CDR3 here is CASKGRTNNEQFF. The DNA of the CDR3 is TGTGCCAGCAAGGGTAGAACCAACAATGAGCAGTTCTTC.

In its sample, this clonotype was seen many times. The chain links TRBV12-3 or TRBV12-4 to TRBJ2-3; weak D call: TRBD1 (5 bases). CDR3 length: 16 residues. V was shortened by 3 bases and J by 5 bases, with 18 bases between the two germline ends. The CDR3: CASSFWRVPQGDTQYF. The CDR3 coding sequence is TGTGCCAGCAGTTTCTGGAGAGTCCCCCAGGGAGATACGCAGTATTTT.

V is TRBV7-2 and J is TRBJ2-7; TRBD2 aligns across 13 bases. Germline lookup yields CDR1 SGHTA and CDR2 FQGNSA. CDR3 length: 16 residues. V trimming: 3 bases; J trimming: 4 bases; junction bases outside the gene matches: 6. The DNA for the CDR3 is TGTGCCAGCAGCTTGGGACTAGCGGGAACTATATACGAGCAGTACGTC. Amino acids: CASSLGLAGTIYEQYV.

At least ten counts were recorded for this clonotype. CDR3 sequence: CSARLSYGYTF. CDR3 bases: TGCAGTGCTAGGCTGTCCTATGGCTACACCTTC. This chain uses TRBV20-1 with TRBJ1-2, with unresolved D. The germline V gene has CDR1 DFQATT and CDR2 SNEGSKA (reference sequence). The CDR3 is made up of 11 amino acids. Trimming stripped 3 bases from V and 4 bases from J, with 6 bases between.

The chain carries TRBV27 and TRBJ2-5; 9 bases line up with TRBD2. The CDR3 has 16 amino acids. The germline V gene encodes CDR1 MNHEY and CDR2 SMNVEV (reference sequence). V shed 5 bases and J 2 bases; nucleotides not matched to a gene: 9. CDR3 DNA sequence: TGTGCCAGCAGTCTCCGGGCTAGCGGGGATCAAGAGACCCAGTACTTC. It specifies CASSLRASGDQETQYF.

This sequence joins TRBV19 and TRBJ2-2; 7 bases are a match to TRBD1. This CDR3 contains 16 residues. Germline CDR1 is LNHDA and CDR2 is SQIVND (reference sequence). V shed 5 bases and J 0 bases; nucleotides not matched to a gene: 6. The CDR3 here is CASSLTGSPNTGELFF. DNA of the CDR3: TGTGCCAGTAGTCTGACAGGGTCGCCGAACACCGGGGAGCTGTTTTTT.

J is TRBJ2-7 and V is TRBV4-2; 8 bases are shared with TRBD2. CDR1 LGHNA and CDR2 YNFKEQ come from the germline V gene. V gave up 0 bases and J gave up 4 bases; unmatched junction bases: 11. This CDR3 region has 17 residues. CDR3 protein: CASSQEGVTSGEYEQYF. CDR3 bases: TGTGCCAGCAGCCAAGAAGGTGTAACTAGCGGAGAATACGAGCAGTACTTC.